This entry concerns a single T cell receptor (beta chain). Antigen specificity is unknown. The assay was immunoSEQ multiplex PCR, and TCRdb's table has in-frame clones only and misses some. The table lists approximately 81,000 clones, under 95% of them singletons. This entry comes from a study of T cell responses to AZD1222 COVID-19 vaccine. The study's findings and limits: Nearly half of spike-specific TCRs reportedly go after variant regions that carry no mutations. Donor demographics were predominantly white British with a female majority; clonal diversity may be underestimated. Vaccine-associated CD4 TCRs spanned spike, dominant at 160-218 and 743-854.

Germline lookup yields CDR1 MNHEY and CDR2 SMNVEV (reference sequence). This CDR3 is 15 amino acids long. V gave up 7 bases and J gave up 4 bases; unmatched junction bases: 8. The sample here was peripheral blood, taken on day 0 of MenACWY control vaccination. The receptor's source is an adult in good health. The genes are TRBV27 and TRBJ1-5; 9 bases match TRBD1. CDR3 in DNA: TGTGCCAGCACCATCACCGGGACAGGGAATCAGCCCCAGCATTTT. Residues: CASTITGTGNQPQHF.